This is a list of T cell receptor beta chains from one sample in a study of CD8+CD57+ T cells in acquired aplastic anemia. TCRdb passed the reads through MiXCR, listing each CDR3 protein once. The table shows 200,000 to 300,000 distinct CDR3 sequences, with around 82% occurring only once. Sequencing used sorted CD4+, CD8+, or CD8+CD57+ T cells (not recorded which) from PBMCs. These receptors all stem from a human donor with aplastic anemia. The CDR3 runs from the conserved cysteine through the conserved F or W. Fields, in order: J gene, clone size, V gene, D gene, CDR3 DNA, CDR3 protein. D genes are given only for firm matches. Some rows mark clone size as missing; the rest say once, few, many or name a class of expanded clone.

TRBJ2-2 few TRBV24-1 . TGTGCCACCAGTGATTCCGGACAAGGCACCGGGGAGCTGTTTTTT CATSDSGQGTGELFF
TRBJ2-5 . TRBV7-9 . TGTGCCAGCAGCTTAGCCCCCGGGACGCTGGTGACCCAGTACTTC CASSLAPGTLVTQYF
TRBJ2-3 few TRBV7-9 . TGTGCCAGCAAGGTAGCGGCGGGTCCAGAGACGCAGTATTTT CASKVAAGPETQYF
TRBJ2-2 . TRBV7-7 . TGTGCCAGCTGTGGGGGGACCGAGGAGCTGTTTTTT CASCGGTEELFF
TRBJ2-1 . TRBV7-9 TRBD2 TGTGCCAGCAGCCATCCTATGACTAGCGGGAGGGACCAGCAGTTCTTC CASSHPMTSGRDQQFF
TRBJ2-7 few TRBV6-5 . TGTGCCAGCAGTTACGGGGAAGGTAACTACGAGCAGTACTTC CASSYGEGNYEQYF
TRBJ2-1 . TRBV4-2 . TGTGCCAGCAGCGACCTGGCGGTAAAGACGGATGAGCAGTTCTTC CASSDLAVKTDEQFF
TRBJ2-5 . TRBV5-1 . TGCGCCAGCAGCCTGGACGTGGGGACCCAGTACTTC CASSLDVGTQYF
TRBJ2-5 . TRBV2 . TGTGCCAGCAGCGAAGGGGGGACCTGGGGAGAGACCCAGTACTTC CASSEGGTWGETQYF
TRBJ2-1 . TRBV5-6 TRBD2 TGTGCCAGCAGCGTGCGGGAGGGAGGTGAGCAGTTCTTC CASSVREGGEQFF
TRBJ1-1 few TRBV7-8 . TGTGCCAGCAGCTTAGATGGGGGACCCGATACGGAAGCTTTCTTT CASSLDGGPDTEAFF
TRBJ2-7 . TRBV20-1 . TGCAGTGCTATGGGCGGCACCTCCTACGAGCAGTACTTC CSAMGGTSYEQYF
TRBJ2-7 . TRBV29-1 . TGCAGCGTTGAAGACGGGTCGGGTAGGGAGCAGTACTTC CSVEDGSGREQYF
TRBJ1-5 . TRBV7-2 . TGTGCCAGCAGCTTAGCGGACGATTATCAGCCCCAGCATTTT CASSLADDYQPQHF
TRBJ2-7 few TRBV4-3 . TGCGCCAGCAGCTTTGGCAGGGTTAGCGAGCAGTACTTC CASSFGRVSEQYF
TRBJ2-3 . TRBV5-4 . TGTGCCAGCGGGGACGGGGGCAGCACAGATACGCAGTATTTT CASGDGGSTDTQYF
TRBJ2-7 . TRBV29-1 TRBD2 TGCAGCGTTCGACTAGCGGGGGACTCCTACGAGCAGTACTTC CSVRLAGDSYEQYF
TRBJ2-7 few TRBV20-1 TRBD1 TGCAGTGCTAGACCCACCGACAGGGACTCCTACGAGCAGTACTTC CSARPTDRDSYEQYF
TRBJ1-2 . TRBV20-1 . TGCAGTGTCCGAGACCCGCTTGCCTATGGCTACACCTTC CSVRDPLAYGYTF
TRBJ1-1 . TRBV2 . TGTGCCAGCAGAGGTATGACAGTGAACACTGAAGCTTTCTTT CASRGMTVNTEAFF
TRBJ2-5 once TRBV7-9 TRBD1 TGTGCCAGCAGCGGCGGACAGGGGGCCGAAGAGACCCAGTTC CASSGGQGAEETQF
TRBJ2-3 . TRBV7-8 TRBD2 TGTGCCAGCAGTGTTGGGGGGGGAGATACGCAGTATTTT CASSVGGGDTQYF
TRBJ1-2 . TRBV9 . TGTGCCAGCAGCGGATTACCGGGTAACACCTATGAGCACACCTTC CASSGLPGNTYEHTF
TRBJ2-3 . TRBV7-3 TRBD2 TGTGCCAGCAGCTCAGCGGGAGGCCCCGGAACGCAGCAGTTT CASSSAGGPGTQQF
TRBJ1-2 . TRBV25-1 TRBD1 TGTGCCAGCAGCCCTCCGGGACAGGGACGGTGGGGCTACACCTTC CASSPPGQGRWGYTF
TRBJ2-7 few TRBV4-3 . TGCGCCAGCAGCCAAGGTTCACACTCTCTCTACGAGCAGTACTTC CASSQGSHSLYEQYF
TRBJ2-1 . TRBV7-9 . TGTGCCAGCAGCGATGGGGGGAGCCATGGGGCCAACTTC CASSDGGSHGANF
TRBJ2-1 . TRBV5-5 . TGTGCCAGCAGCTCACCGGACAAGAATGAGCAGTTCTTC CASSSPDKNEQFF
TRBJ1-1 once TRBV7-9 TRBD1 TGTGCCAGCAGCTTTCAACTGACAGGGGGCACTGATGCTTTCTTT CASSFQLTGGTDAFF
TRBJ2-3 . TRBV19 . TGTGCCACCACCCCGGGGACCACAGATACGCAGTATTTT CATTPGTTDTQYF
TRBJ2-1 . TRBV9 TRBD1 TGTGCCAGCAGCAGAACTAGAGGGGGCCGGATTGAGCAGTTCTTC CASSRTRGGRIEQFF
TRBJ2-3 . TRBV2 . TGTGCCAGCAGTGGGGGGCGCAGCACAGATACGCAGTATTTT CASSGGRSTDTQYF
TRBJ2-1 . TRBV29-1 TRBD1 TGCAGCGTTGAAGGGACAGGAGTATACAATGAGCAGTTCTTC CSVEGTGVYNEQFF
TRBJ2-1 . TRBV2 . TGTGCCAGCAGGCAGGGGGGCACAAATAGTCAGGATGAGCAGTTCTTC CASRQGGTNSQDEQFF
TRBJ2-3 . TRBV7-3 . TGTGCCAGCAGCTTACGGGAAGGTCGCGTGTCGCACCCCTTT CASSLREGRVSHPF
TRBJ2-1 . TRBV9 . TGTGCCAGCAGCCCCGGGGGCACCGGGGCCAACGTCTTC CASSPGGTGANVF
TRBJ2-5 . TRBV2 . TGTGCCAGCAGTTCCTCGGGCGGAGGGGGGACCCAGTACTTC CASSSSGGGGTQYF
TRBJ2-1 . TRBV7-3 . TGTGCCAGCAAGAGGCGCAGGGGCAAGCAGCCCCAGCAGCAGTTCTTC CASKRRRGKQPQQQFF
TRBJ2-6 . TRBV11-3 . TGTGCCAGCAGCCTATATCTGACAGGGGCCAACGTCCTGACTTTC CASSLYLTGANVLTF
TRBJ2-2 few TRBV2 TRBD2 TGTGCCAGCACTCTCGGGACTACGAACACCGGGGAGCTGTTTTTT CASTLGTTNTGELFF
TRBJ2-1 few TRBV7-8 TRBD2 TGTGCCAGTAGCATAGCTAGCGGACCCTATAATGAGCAGTTCTTC CASSIASGPYNEQFF
TRBJ2-5 few TRBV24-1 TRBD2 TGTGCCACCAGTGGGAGCGGGGGGCGCCAAGAGACCCAGTACTTC CATSGSGGRQETQYF
TRBJ1-1 . TRBV11-2 TRBD1 TGTGCCAGCAACATAGGACAGGGGAGAACGAACACTGAAGCTTTCTTT CASNIGQGRTNTEAFF
TRBJ2-1 . TRBV19 TRBD1 TGTGCCAGTAGCCCTCGGACAGGGGGCGCGTCAGATACGCAGTTCTTC CASSPRTGGASDTQFF
TRBJ2-1 . TRBV24-1 TRBD2 TGTGCCACCGGGAATGGCGGGAGAAACGGTCAGGATGAGCAGTTCTTC CATGNGGRNGQDEQFF
TRBJ2-3 . TRBV7-8 . TGTGCCAGCGGCTACGGGGGAACAGATGATAAGCATTTT CASGYGGTDDKHF
TRBJ1-1 . TRBV2 . TGTGCCAGCAGTGAGGGAAGGGGACCGAACACTGAAGCTTTCTTT CASSEGRGPNTEAFF
TRBJ2-2 many TRBV7-9 . TGTGCCAGCAGCCTTGGTACCGGGGAGCTGTTTTTT CASSLGTGELFF